A few counts support the clone carrying this TCR beta chain. Its antigen is as yet unknown. Amplified TCR beta CDR3 regions came from RNA transcripts. HTBI primers drove first-round RT-PCR of the TCR CDR3. TCRdb redid the calling of the multiplex PCR reads with MiXCR, one entry per CDR3 protein. The sample has fewer than 900,000 distinct CDR3 sequences; around 17% are singletons. This sample is drawn from a study of T cells in Graves' hyperthyroidism and ophthalmopathy. Study results and caveats: Blood also held most thyroid clonotypes expanded beyond 0.001. Ophthalmopathy prediction by the model preceded onset by a median roughly 6 months.

Hyperthyroidism was newly diagnosed in patients aged 18 to 65 (duration under 2 months). Germline lookup yields CDR1 MNHNS and CDR2 SASEGT. This CDR3 region has 17 residues. Between the trimmed V and J ends, which lost 5 bases and 0 bases, there was a span of 16 bases. The chain employs TRBV6-1 and TRBJ2-2, with no clear D. Sequencing was done on a sample of blood. The TCR comes from a young man with Graves' hyperthyroidism. This CDR3 reads CASSSGQQWANTGELFF. CDR3 nucleotides: TGTGCCAGCAGTTCCGGGCAACAGTGGGCGAACACCGGGGAGCTGTTTTTT.